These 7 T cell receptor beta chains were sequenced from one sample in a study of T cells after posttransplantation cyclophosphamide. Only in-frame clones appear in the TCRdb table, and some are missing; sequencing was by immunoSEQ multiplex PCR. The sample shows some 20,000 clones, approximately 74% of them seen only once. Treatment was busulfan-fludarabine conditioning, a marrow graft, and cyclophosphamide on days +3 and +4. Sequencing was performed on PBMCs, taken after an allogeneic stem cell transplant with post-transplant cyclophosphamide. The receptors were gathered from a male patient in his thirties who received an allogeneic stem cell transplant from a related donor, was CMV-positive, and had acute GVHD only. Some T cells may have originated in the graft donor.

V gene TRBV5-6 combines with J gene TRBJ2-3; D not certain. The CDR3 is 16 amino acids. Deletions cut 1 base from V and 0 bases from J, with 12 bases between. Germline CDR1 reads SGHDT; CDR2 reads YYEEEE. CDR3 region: CASSLREATSTDTQYF. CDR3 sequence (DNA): TGTGCCAGCAGCTTGCGTGAAGCCACTAGCACAGATACGCAGTATTTT.

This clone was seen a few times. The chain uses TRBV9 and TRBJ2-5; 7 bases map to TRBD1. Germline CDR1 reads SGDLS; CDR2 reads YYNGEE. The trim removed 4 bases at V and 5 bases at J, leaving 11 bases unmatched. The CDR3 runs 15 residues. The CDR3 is CASSPSQGTFETQYF. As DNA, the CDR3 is TGTGCCAGCAGCCCTTCACAGGGGACCTTCGAGACCCAGTACTTC.

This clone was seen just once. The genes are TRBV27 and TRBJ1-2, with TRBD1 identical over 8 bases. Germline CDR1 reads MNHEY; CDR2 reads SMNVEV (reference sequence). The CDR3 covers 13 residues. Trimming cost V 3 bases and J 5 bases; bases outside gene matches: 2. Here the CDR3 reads CASSFRQGYGYTF. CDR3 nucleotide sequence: TGTGCCAGCAGTTTTCGACAGGGGTATGGCTACACCTTC.

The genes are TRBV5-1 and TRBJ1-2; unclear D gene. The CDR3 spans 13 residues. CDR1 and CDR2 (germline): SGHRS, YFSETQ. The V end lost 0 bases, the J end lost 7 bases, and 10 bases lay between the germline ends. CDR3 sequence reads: CASSLGQASGYTF. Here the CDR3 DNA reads TGCGCCAGCAGCTTGGGACAAGCCTCTGGCTACACCTTC.

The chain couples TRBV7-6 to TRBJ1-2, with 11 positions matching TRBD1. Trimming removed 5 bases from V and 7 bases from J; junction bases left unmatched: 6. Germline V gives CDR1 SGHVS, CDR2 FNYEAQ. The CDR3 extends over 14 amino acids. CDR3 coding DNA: TGTGCCAGCAGCCCGGGACAGGGGGTCGGTGGCTACACCTTC. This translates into CASSPGQGVGGYTF.

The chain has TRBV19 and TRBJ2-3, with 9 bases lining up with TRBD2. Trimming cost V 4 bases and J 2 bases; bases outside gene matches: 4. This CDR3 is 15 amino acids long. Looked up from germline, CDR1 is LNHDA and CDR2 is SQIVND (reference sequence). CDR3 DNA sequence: TGTGCCAGTAGTAAAGCGGGGGGTAACACAGATACGCAGTATTTT. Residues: CASSKAGGNTDTQYF. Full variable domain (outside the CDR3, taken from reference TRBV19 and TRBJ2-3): DGGITQSPKYLFRKEGQNVTLSCEQNLNHDAMYWYRQDPGQGLRLIYYSQIVNDFQKGDIAEGYSVSREKKESFPLTVTSAQKNPTAFYLCASSKAGGNTDTQYFGPGTRLTVL.

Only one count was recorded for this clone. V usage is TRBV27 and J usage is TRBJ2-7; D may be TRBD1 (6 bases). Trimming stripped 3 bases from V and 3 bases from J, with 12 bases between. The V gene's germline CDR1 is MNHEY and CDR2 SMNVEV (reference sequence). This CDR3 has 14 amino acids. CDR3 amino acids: CASSLIWGHYEQYF. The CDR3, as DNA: TGTGCCAGCAGTTTGATATGGGGACACTACGAGCAGTACTTC.